This T cell receptor beta chain came from a study of blood T cell repertoires in COVID-19 (dated by TCRdb to 2019 to 2021). Notes on the research overall: The collaborator samples originated in the United States, Italy and Spain and spanned the acute and convalescent phases of COVID-19. The repertoires were released in a freely available public database meant as a resource for research on the immune response to SARS-CoV-2. The sample metadata nearly always contained a de-identified subject ID, COVID-19 status, age in years and sex. Where available, HLA class I and class II types were taken from metadata supplied by the sample provider and were not determined by assay-based typing. The material from the prospective study consisted of cDNA or gDNA derived from T cells, B-cell-depleted T cells, or PBMCs. Deeply sampled blood TCRbeta repertoires from subjects exposed to, actively infected with, or recovered from COVID-19 were included in the dataset. The samples were drawn from the first 160 participants of the ongoing ImmuneRACE study and from 1,254 subjects provided by 6 global collaborators. What the authors observed across the whole study: The amount of clinical and demographic metadata varied by source and participant and was provided uncurated.

This clone occurred a few times. Its recognized antigen is unknown. The sample holds no much larger clone one base away, and base qualities are not on file. TCRbeta CDR3 regions were amplified from genomic DNA using the immunoSEQ Assay, a bias-controlled multiplex PCR. The authors' pipeline ran thus. The number of nucleated cells in each sample was estimated from the amplification of reference gene primers within the assay. To quantify the absolute abundance of each unique TCRbeta CDR3 rearrangement, sequence reads were collapsed and filtered. For each sample, productive Simpson clonality was calculated as the square root of Simpson's diversity index across productive rearrangements. The source is immuneACCESS, and TCRdb retained only in-frame sequences with V and J called. Part of the clones is not carried over; for the studies checked, unresolved V genes explain less than half of this, and the remainder is unexplained. V and J calls and clone size follow that table, whereas D and trimming were derived from the DNA. Recorded for this sample are about 310,000 clones; 87% of them occurred a single time. The ten largest clonotypes hold 1% of the sample.

Whole blood was collected in K2EDTA tubes by collaborating institutions according to the institutions' own protocols. For TCRbeta analysis, collaborators shipped samples in one of three forms: frozen whole blood, isolated PBMCs, or DNA extracted from either of those sample types. The CDR3 contains 15 residues, cysteine and phenylalanine counted. Only the CDR3 portion is preserved as DNA: 45 bases, with reading frame beginning at the first base. Clipping removes 0 bases from V and 6 bases from J, with 5 as the unmatched junction base count. The germline V gene sets CDR1 to MGHRA and CDR2 to YSYEKL. The sequenced sample was peripheral blood. This chain is built from TRBV4-1 and TRBJ1-5; TRBD1 lines up with 7 middle nucleotides. The TCR was taken from a man in his fifties with active or convalescent COVID-19. The sequence in DNA is TGCGCCAGCAGCCAAGATAGAGGGGGCGGTCAGCCCCAGCATTTT. This codes for CASSQDRGGGQPQHF.